Each of the 19 T cell receptor beta chains below was sequenced from the same sample in a study of identical twins. One entry per CDR3 protein results from TCRdb running MiXCR on the 5' RACE reads. Here the sample spans about 530,000 distinct CDR3 sequences, 13% to 15% being singletons. These data are also associated with another study on yellow fever vaccine responses in identical twins.

The sequenced sample was CD4+ T cells sorted from blood. The receptors stem from a young woman in good health.

This clonotype was seen a few times. This chain connects TRBV2 to TRBJ2-2; D gene uncertain. V shed 3 bases and J shed 5 bases, with 7 bases lying between them. Germline V gene data show CDR1 as SNHLY and CDR2 as FYNNEI. This CDR3 region has 13 residues. The CDR3 DNA sequence: TGTGCCAGCAGTGAGGCAGCTACCGGGGAGCTGTTTTTT. Translated: CASSEAATGELFF.

This chain links TRBV19 with TRBJ2-7, with 9 positions matching TRBD1. V lost 6 bases to trimming and J lost 6 bases; unmatched junction nucleotides: 12. Germline loops: CDR1 LNHDA, CDR2 SQIVND (reference sequence). The CDR3 loop spans 15 amino acids. The CDR3 DNA is TGTGCCAGTAGAAGAACCGGGACAGGGCTCAGCGAGCAGTACTTC. The encoded protein is CASRRTGTGLSEQYF.

This sequence joins TRBV5-1 and TRBJ2-3, with D perhaps matching TRBD2 (5 bases). Germline V gene lookup returns CDR1 SGHRS and CDR2 YFSETQ. This CDR3 spans 15 amino acids. Trimming shortened V by 3 bases and J by 3 bases, and 14 bases separated the two germline ends. For the CDR3, the DNA is TGCGCCAGCAGCTACGACAAAACGGGGACAGATACGCAGTATTTT. It yields the protein CASSYDKTGTDTQYF.

Of note for this clonotype: Germline is not matched at one junction end, which may reflect a read error. The V call is TRBV3-1, the J call TRBJ2-2; 9 nucleotides align to TRBD1. This CDR3 has 17 amino acids. CDR1 LGHDT and CDR2 YNNKEL come from the germline V gene (reference sequence). This CDR3 reads CASCQRGTGTFTGELFF. The CDR3 DNA follows: TGTGCCAGCTGCCAACGGGGGACAGGGACTTTCACCGGGGAGCTGTTTTTT.

This clonotype occurred a few times. V is TRBV11-1 and J is TRBJ2-1; the D gene is possibly TRBD1 (6 bases). The V gene's germline CDR1 is SGHAT and CDR2 FQDESV (reference sequence). The CDR3 runs 19 residues. The V gene lost 0 bases and the J gene lost 4 bases, with 22 bases spanning the gap. CDR3: CASSLATGTIQPGYNEQFF. The CDR3 region has the DNA TGTGCCAGCAGCTTAGCCACAGGGACGATCCAGCCCGGTTACAATGAGCAGTTCTTC.

The table lists this clonotype with a few counts. The chain is built from TRBV7-2 and TRBJ2-1; no firm D call. V dropped 3 bases and J dropped 10 bases, with 10 bases sitting between them. The CDR3 has 12 amino acids. CDR1 SGHTA and CDR2 FQGNSA come from the germline V gene. CDR3 nucleotides: TGTGCCAGCAGCTTTGACGGACGGGAGCAGTTCTTC. Translating it yields CASSFDGREQFF.

The gene calls are TRBV6-5 and TRBJ2-3; no clear D. Germline lookup yields CDR1 MNHEY and CDR2 SVGAGI. The CDR3 has 17 residues. Trimming pared 2 bases from V and 2 bases from J, leaving 17 bases between. DNA of the CDR3: TGTGCCAGCAGTTACGAGAGTAGGACCCCTCTCACAGATACGCAGTATTTT. It is translated as CASSYESRTPLTDTQYF.

The genes are TRBV12-3 or TRBV12-4 and TRBJ2-5, with TRBD2 matching over 13 bases. CDR3 length: 15 residues. V shed 3 bases, J shed 4 bases, and the junction held 2 bases outside the gene matches. The CDR3, as DNA: TGTGCCAGCAGTTTCGGACTAGCGGGAGTAGAGACCCAGTACTTC. Protein sequence: CASSFGLAGVETQYF.

This clonotype came up a few times. The J gene is TRBJ2-2, the V gene TRBV5-5; perhaps TRBD1 as D (5 bases). V was shortened by 2 bases and J by 4 bases, with 6 bases between the two germline ends. The CDR3 has 13 amino acids. The germline CDR1 and CDR2 sequences are SGHKS and YYEKEE (reference sequence). This CDR3 reads CASSFQGTGELFF. The DNA of the CDR3 is TGTGCCAGCAGCTTCCAGGGCACCGGGGAGCTGTTTTTT.

The gene calls are TRBV7-8 and TRBJ2-1; TRBD2 matches at 9 bases. CDR3 length: 16 amino acids. The V and J ends lost 1 base and 10 bases, in that order; junction bases with no gene match: 11. Looked up from germline, CDR1 is SGHVS and CDR2 is FQNEAQ. CDR3 in DNA: TGTGCCAGCAGCTTAGTGGCGGGGGGGGGCGTTTGGGAGCAGTTCTTC. The encoded protein is CASSLVAGGGVWEQFF.

The rearrangement joins TRBV5-1 to TRBJ2-7, with 10 nucleotides matching TRBD2. Germline loops: CDR1 SGHRS, CDR2 YFSETQ. CDR3 length: 14 residues. V shed 4 bases and J 2 bases; nucleotides not matched to a gene: 3. The CDR3 DNA is TGCGCCAGCAGCCCTAGCGGGGGAACCTACGAGCAGTACTTC. Its translation is CASSPSGGTYEQYF.

This clonotype has just a few counts. J is TRBJ1-1 and V is TRBV27; maybe TRBD1 (6 bases). The length of the CDR3 is 15 residues. In germline, CDR1 is MNHEY, CDR2 SMNVEV (reference sequence). V lost 3 bases and J 5 bases, leaving 16 bases between the germline ends. The CDR3 coding sequence is TGTGCCAGCAGTTTGGGGGGCCTTAGGGGAACTGAAGCTTTCTTT. The encoded protein is CASSLGGLRGTEAFF.

This clonotype came up many times. The chain uses TRBV18 and TRBJ2-7; weak D call: TRBD2 (6 bases). Germline loops: CDR1 KGHSH, CDR2 LQKENI. The CDR3 runs 12 residues. Deletions cut 8 bases from V and 3 bases from J, with 11 bases between. The CDR3 is CASSPGGYEQYF. In nucleotides, the CDR3 is TGTGCCAGCAGCCCCGGGGGCTACGAGCAGTACTTC.

The rearrangement links TRBV3-1 to TRBJ2-1; D is perhaps TRBD1 or TRBD2 (5 bases each). Germline lookup yields CDR1 LGHDT and CDR2 YNNKEL (reference sequence). CDR3 size: 13 residues. Trimming removed 1 base at V and 8 bases at J, with 9 bases between. The CDR3 spells CASSQGGVYEQFF. For the CDR3, the DNA is TGTGCCAGCAGCCAAGGAGGGGTCTATGAGCAGTTCTTC.

This clonotype has at least ten counts. J is TRBJ2-1 and V is TRBV29-1; 7 bases are shared with TRBD2. The CDR3 length is 13 residues. Germline values: CDR1 SQVTM, CDR2 ANQGSEA. The ends lost 6 bases at V and 3 bases at J; junction bases unmatched: 5. CDR3 protein: CSVTGTNYNEQFF. For the CDR3, the DNA is TGCAGCGTAACCGGGACTAACTACAATGAGCAGTTCTTC.

This chain joins TRBV2 and TRBJ1-2; no clear D gene. Trimming took off 6 bases at V and 0 bases at J, with 8 bases between the two ends. CDR1 is SNHLY and CDR2 is FYNNEI in the germline V gene. The CDR3 loop spans 13 amino acids. CDR3 sequence (DNA): TGTGCCAGCAGCGTTCAAGCTAACTATGGCTACACCTTC. Translation gives CASSVQANYGYTF.

The V and J genes are TRBV5-1 and TRBJ2-1; the D gene is possibly TRBD1 (5 bases). Germline CDR1 is SGHRS and CDR2 is YFSETQ. The V gene lost 9 bases and the J gene lost 5 bases, with 21 bases spanning the gap. This CDR3 comprises 15 residues. The CDR3 sequence is CAKTSVGREHNEQFF. For the CDR3, the DNA is TGCGCCAAAACCAGCGTGGGCAGGGAACACAATGAGCAGTTCTTC. Full variable domain (missing parts from reference TRBV5-1 and TRBJ2-1): KAGVTQTPRYLIKTRGQQVTLSCSPISGHRSVSWYQQTPGQGLQFLFEYFSETQRNKGNFPGRFSGRQFSNSRSEMNVSTLELGDSALYLCAKTSVGREHNEQFFGPGTRLTVL.

The V and J genes are TRBV10-3 and TRBJ2-5, with D perhaps matching TRBD2 (5 bases). CDR1 and CDR2 (germline): ENHRY, SYGVKD. The CDR3 totals 15 residues. V lost 0 bases and J lost 1, with 9 bases in between. The CDR3 is CAISESRAIQETQYF. The CDR3 DNA reads TGTGCCATCAGTGAGTCGAGGGCCATCCAAGAGACCCAGTACTTC.

This clonotype was detected only a few times. The germline gene is not matched at one end of the junction; a read error may be the cause. The CDR3 protein is CASSQRTGNTGELFF. The CDR3 DNA sequence: TGTGCCAGCAGCCAACGGACAGGGAACACCGGGGAGCTGTTTTTT. The chain has TRBV5-1 and TRBJ2-2, with 7 bases aligning to TRBD1. This CDR3 spans 15 amino acids. Germline CDR1 reads SGHRS; CDR2 reads YFSETQ.